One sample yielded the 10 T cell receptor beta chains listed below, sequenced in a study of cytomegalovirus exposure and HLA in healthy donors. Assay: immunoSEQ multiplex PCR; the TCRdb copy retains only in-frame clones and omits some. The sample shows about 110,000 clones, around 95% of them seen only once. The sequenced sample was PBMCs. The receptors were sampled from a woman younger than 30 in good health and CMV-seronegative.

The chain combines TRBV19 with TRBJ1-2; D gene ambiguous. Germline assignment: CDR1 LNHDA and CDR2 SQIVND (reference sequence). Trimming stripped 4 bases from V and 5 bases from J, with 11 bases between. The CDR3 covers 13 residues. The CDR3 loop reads CASSNRPTYGYTF. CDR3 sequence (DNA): TGTGCCAGTAGTAACAGACCCACATATGGCTACACCTTC.

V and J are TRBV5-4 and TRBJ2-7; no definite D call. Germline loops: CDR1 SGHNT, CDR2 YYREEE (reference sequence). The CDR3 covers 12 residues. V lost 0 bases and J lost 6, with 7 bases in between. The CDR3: CASSLDMSEQYF. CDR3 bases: TGTGCCAGCAGCTTGGATATGTCCGAGCAGTACTTC.

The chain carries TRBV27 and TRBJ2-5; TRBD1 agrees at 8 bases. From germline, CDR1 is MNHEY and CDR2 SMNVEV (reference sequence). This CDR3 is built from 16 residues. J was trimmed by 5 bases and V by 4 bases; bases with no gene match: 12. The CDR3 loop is CASSSPTDRGFETQYF. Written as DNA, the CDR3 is TGTGCCAGCAGTTCCCCGACTGACAGGGGTTTCGAGACCCAGTACTTC.

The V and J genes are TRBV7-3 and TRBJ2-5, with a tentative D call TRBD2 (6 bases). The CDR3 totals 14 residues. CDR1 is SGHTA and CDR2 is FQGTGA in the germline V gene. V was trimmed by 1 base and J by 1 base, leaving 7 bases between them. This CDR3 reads CASSLNGGQETQYF. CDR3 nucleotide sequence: TGTGCCAGCAGCTTAAACGGGGGCCAAGAGACCCAGTACTTC.

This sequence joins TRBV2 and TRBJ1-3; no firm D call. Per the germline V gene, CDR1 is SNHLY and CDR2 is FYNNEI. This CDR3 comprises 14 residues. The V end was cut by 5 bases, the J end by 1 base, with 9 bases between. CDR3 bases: TGTGCCAGCAGTCGGACTGAGTCTGGAAACACCATATATTTT. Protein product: CASSRTESGNTIYF.

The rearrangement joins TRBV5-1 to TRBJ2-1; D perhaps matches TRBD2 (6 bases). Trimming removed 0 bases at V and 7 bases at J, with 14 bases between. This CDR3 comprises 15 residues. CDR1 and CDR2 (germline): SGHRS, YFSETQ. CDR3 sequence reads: CASSLGSGGYNEQFF. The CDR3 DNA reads TGCGCCAGCAGCTTGGGCTCCGGAGGGTATAATGAGCAGTTCTTC. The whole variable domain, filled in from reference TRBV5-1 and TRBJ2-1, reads KAGVTQTPRYLIKTRGQQVTLSCSPISGHRSVSWYQQTPGQGLQFLFEYFSETQRNKGNFPGRFSGRQFSNSRSEMNVSTLELGDSALYLCASSLGSGGYNEQFFGPGTRLTVL.

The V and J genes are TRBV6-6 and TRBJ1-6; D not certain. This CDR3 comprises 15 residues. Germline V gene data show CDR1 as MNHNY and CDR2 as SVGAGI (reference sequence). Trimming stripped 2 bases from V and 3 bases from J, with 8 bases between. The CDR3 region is CASSYERGYNSPLHF. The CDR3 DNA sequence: TGTGCCAGCAGTTACGAGCGCGGCTATAATTCACCCCTCCACTTT.

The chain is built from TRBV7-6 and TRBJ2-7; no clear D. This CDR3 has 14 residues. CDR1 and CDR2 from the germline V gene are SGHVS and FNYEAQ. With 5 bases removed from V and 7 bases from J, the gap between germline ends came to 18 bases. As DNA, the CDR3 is TGTGCCAGCAGCGACTTATTACGACCGGGTGAGCAGTACTTC. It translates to CASSDLLRPGEQYF.

In nucleotides, the CDR3 is TGTGCCAGCTCACCAAGCGGGGGCCTCGCCTACGAGCAGTACTTC. Amino acids: CASSPSGGLAYEQYF. The rearrangement joins TRBV18 to TRBJ2-5; 8 positions agree with TRBD2. The better agreement between TRBJ2-7 and the DNA end casts doubt on the J call. This CDR3 spans 15 amino acids. CDR1 is KGHSH and CDR2 is LQKENI in the germline V gene.

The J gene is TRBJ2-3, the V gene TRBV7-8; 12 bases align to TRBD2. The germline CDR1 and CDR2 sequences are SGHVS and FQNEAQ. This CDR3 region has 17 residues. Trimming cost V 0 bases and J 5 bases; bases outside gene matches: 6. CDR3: CASSLAASGGAVDTQYF. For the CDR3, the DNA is TGTGCCAGCAGCTTAGCGGCTAGCGGGGGGGCGGTAGATACGCAGTATTTT.